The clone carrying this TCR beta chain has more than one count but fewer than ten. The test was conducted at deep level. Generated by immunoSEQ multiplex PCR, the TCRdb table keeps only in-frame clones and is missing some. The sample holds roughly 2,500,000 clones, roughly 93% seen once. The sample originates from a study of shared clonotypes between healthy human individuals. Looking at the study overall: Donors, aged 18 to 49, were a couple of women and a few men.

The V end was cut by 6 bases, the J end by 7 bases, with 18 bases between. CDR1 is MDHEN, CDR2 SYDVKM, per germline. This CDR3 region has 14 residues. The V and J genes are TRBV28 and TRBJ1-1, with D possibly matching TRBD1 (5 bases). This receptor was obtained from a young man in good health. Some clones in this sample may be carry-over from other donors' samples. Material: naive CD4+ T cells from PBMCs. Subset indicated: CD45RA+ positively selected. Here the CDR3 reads CASRIQVGGGEAFF. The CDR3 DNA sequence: TGTGCCAGCAGGATACAGGTTGGGGGTGGTGAAGCTTTCTTT. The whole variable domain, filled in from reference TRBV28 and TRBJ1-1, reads DVKVTQSSRYLVKRTGEKVFLECVQDMDHENMFWYRQDPGLGLRLIYFSYDVKMKEKGDIPEGYSVSREKKERFSLILESASTNQTSMYLCASRIQVGGGEAFFGQGTRLTVV.